These 10 T cell receptor beta chains originate from one sample sequenced in a study of blood T cell repertoires in COVID-19. Profiled with immunoSEQ multiplex PCR; TCRdb holds only in-frame clones, not every one. The sample holds 15,000 to 20,000 clones, around 82% seen once. The source material was peripheral blood. These receptors all stem from a man older than 75 with active COVID-19.

The CDR3 DNA sequence: TGTGCCAGCAGCCAGGGACAGGGGGCGGGCGGGGAGCTGTTTTTT. It encodes CASSQGQGAGGELFF. The chain couples TRBV5-4 to TRBJ2-2, with 12 bases fitting TRBD1. The V gene end was trimmed by 4 bases and the J gene end by 7 bases; junction bases not matched to a gene: 5. The CDR3 totals 15 residues. The germline V gene has CDR1 SGHNT and CDR2 YYREEE (reference sequence). Filled out from reference TRBV5-4 and TRBJ2-2, the complete variable domain reads ETGVTQSPTHLIKTRGQQVTLRCSSQSGHNTVSWYQQALGQGPQFIFQYYREEENGRGNFPPRFSGLQFPNYSSELNVNALELDDSALYLCASSQGQGAGGELFFGEGSRLTVL.

V is TRBV18 and J is TRBJ1-1, with D possibly TRBD1 on 5 matching bases. The V gene's germline CDR1 is KGHSH and CDR2 LQKENI. The V gene lost 6 bases and the J gene lost 2 bases, with 10 bases spanning the gap. The CDR3 length is 13 residues. The CDR3 protein is CASSGQANTEAFF. The CDR3 bases are TGTGCCAGCTCGGGGCAAGCTAACACTGAAGCTTTCTTT.

The chain carries TRBV29-1 and TRBJ2-1; D gene ambiguous. The CDR3 length is 11 residues. Trimming stripped 0 bases from V and 6 bases from J, with 3 bases between. CDR1 SQVTM and CDR2 ANQGSEA come from the germline V gene. The DNA of the CDR3 is TGCAGCGTTGAAGATCGCAATGAGCAGTTCTTC. It encodes CSVEDRNEQFF.

The chain uses TRBV14 and TRBJ2-1; 8 bases line up with TRBD2. V shed 5 bases, J shed 3 bases, and the junction held 6 bases outside the gene matches. Germline CDR1 and CDR2: SGHDN and FVKESK. This CDR3 has 15 residues. The CDR3, as DNA: TGTGCCAGCAGCAAAACCGGGACTAGCTACAATGAGCAGTTCTTC. Its translation: CASSKTGTSYNEQFF.

This clone showed up just a few times. The V and J genes are TRBV6-5 and TRBJ2-7; TRBD2 matches 15 bases. The V gene's germline CDR1 is MNHEY and CDR2 SVGAGI. The CDR3 sequence is 15 residues long. V shed 7 bases, J shed 4 bases, and the junction held 5 bases outside the gene matches. The CDR3 protein is CASIGLAGGKYEQYF. The CDR3 region has the DNA TGTGCCAGCATCGGACTAGCGGGAGGGAAGTACGAGCAGTACTTC.

The genes are TRBV10-3 and TRBJ1-5, with 9 bases identical to TRBD1. The CDR3 consists of 17 residues. The V segment lost 5 bases and the J segment 5 bases; nucleotides outside the gene matches: 13. Per the germline V gene, CDR1 is ENHRY and CDR2 is SYGVKD. The CDR3 loop is CAISPGQGHAVDQPQHF. The DNA of the CDR3 is TGTGCCATCAGTCCGGGACAGGGCCACGCAGTGGATCAGCCCCAGCATTTT.

The chain carries TRBV20-1 and TRBJ2-7, with no clear D. Germline V lookup: CDR1 DFQATT, CDR2 SNEGSKA (reference sequence). There are 12 residues in the CDR3. Trimming removed 3 bases from V and 6 bases from J, with 12 bases in between. Written as DNA, the CDR3 is TGCAGTGCTAGTAATTACGCGGCCGAGCAGTACTTC. It is translated as CSASNYAAEQYF.

This chain joins TRBV3-1 (or the pseudogene TRBV3-2) and TRBJ2-6, with 9 bases identical to TRBD1. CDR3 length: 15 amino acids. Germline CDR1 LGHDT, CDR2 YNNKEL (reference sequence). Losses at the gene ends were 3 bases for V and 8 bases for J; bases not matched to a gene: 5. CDR3 region: CASSQGQGRTNVLTF. CDR3 DNA sequence: TGTGCCAGCAGCCAGGGACAGGGAAGGACCAACGTCCTGACTTTC.

The rearrangement uses TRBV6-1 and TRBJ1-5; 7 bases match TRBD1. J lost 6 bases, V lost 1 base, and 6 bases had no gene match. Per germline, CDR1 MNHNS and CDR2 SASEGT. The CDR3 runs 15 residues. The CDR3 sequence: CASSEVVGGGQPQHF. CDR3 nucleotide sequence: TGTGCCAGCAGTGAAGTGGTAGGGGGCGGTCAGCCCCAGCATTTT.

The J gene is TRBJ2-1, the V gene TRBV27; D call uncertain. Trimming removed 1 base at V and 8 bases at J, with 9 bases between. Germline lookup yields CDR1 MNHEY and CDR2 SMNVEV (reference sequence). The length of the CDR3 is 13 residues. The CDR3 bases are TGTGCCAGCAGTTTATTAAACGGGTATGAGCAGTTCTTC. Translated: CASSLLNGYEQFF.